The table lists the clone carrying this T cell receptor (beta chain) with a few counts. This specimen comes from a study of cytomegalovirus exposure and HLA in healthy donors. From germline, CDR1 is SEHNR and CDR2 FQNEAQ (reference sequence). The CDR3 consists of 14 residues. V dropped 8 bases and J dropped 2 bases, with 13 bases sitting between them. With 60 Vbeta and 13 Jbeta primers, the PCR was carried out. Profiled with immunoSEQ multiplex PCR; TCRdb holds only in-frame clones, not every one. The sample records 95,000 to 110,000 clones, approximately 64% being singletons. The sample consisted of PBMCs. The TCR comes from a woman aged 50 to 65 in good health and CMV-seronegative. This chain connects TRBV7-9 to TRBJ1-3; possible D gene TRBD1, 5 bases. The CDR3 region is CASSQAMAGNTIYF. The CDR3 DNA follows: TGTGCCAGCTCACAGGCGATGGCTGGAAACACCATATATTTT.